This T cell receptor beta chain was sequenced during a study of blood T cell repertoires in COVID-19. Across the whole study: Sites in the United States, Italy and Spain provided acute and convalescent COVID-19 samples. PBMCs, B-cell-depleted T cells, or T cells provided the cDNA or gDNA that made up the material.

In the source study's methods: Estimates of nucleated cell counts were drawn from the amplification of reference gene primers. TCRdb's copy holds only in-frame clones and misses some; the assay was immunoSEQ multiplex PCR. V, J and clone size are those of that table, while D and trimming were read from the DNA. Seen here are around 150,000 clones, approximately 80% observed once, and the top ten hold approximately 10%. The CDR3 has 15 residues. V lost 1 base and J lost 6; bases outside the gene matches: 7. CDR1 is SGHRS and CDR2 is YFSETQ in the germline V gene. Sequencing was carried out using peripheral blood. The receptor comes from a man aged 55 to 70 who had recovered from COVID-19. The chain carries TRBV5-1 and TRBJ2-7; the match to TRBD2 covers 10 bases. The CDR3 loop is CASSLQVAGGREQYF. The CDR3 bases are TGCGCCAGCAGCTTGCAAGTAGCGGGAGGACGCGAGCAGTACTTC. Full variable domain (missing parts from reference TRBV5-1 and TRBJ2-7): KAGVTQTPRYLIKTRGQQVTLSCSPISGHRSVSWYQQTPGQGLQFLFEYFSETQRNKGNFPGRFSGRQFSNSRSEMNVSTLELGDSALYLCASSLQVAGGREQYFGPGTRLTVT.